Below, 15 T cell receptor beta chains from the same sample are listed, as sequenced in a study of blood T cell repertoires in COVID-19. Sequencing was performed with immunoSEQ multiplex PCR; in TCRdb, only in-frame clones are kept and a portion is missing. The sample carries 200,000 to 250,000 clones, around 83% recorded once. The material sequenced was peripheral blood. The receptors shown here come from a woman between 45 and 65 years old with COVID-19, enrolled during active disease.

The rearrangement joins TRBV15 to TRBJ2-1; the match to TRBD2 covers 7 bases. With V trimmed by 0 bases and J by 2 bases, 4 bases remained unmatched. The germline gives CDR1 LNHNV, CDR2 YYDKDF (reference sequence). The CDR3 has 16 residues. CDR3 loop: CATSRDKRDPYNEQFF. CDR3 nucleotide sequence: TGTGCCACCAGCAGAGATAAGCGGGACCCCTACAATGAGCAGTTCTTC.

The rearrangement uses TRBV19 and TRBJ1-3, with unresolved D. In germline, CDR1 is LNHDA, CDR2 SQIVND (reference sequence). The CDR3 sequence is 15 residues long. V was clipped by 3 bases and J by 1 base, with 10 bases between them. In DNA form, the CDR3 reads TGTGCCAGTAGTATCGTACAGAAGTCTGGAAACACCATATATTTT. It translates to CASSIVQKSGNTIYF.

This rearrangement joins TRBV23-1 to TRBJ1-6, with 8 bases lining up with TRBD1. TRBV23-1 is labeled an ORF, and its function is uncertain. The CDR3 contains 15 residues. V lost 3 bases and J lost 8; bases outside the gene matches: 6. CDR3 nucleotide sequence: TGCGCCAGCAGTCAGGCGGGACAGGAGCATTCACCCCTCCACTTT. This sequence encodes CASSQAGQEHSPLHF.

This sequence joins TRBV11-2 and TRBJ2-1; the D is unclear. The CDR3 has 15 amino acids. CDR1 SGHAT and CDR2 FQNNGV come from the germline V gene. With 4 bases removed from V and 0 bases from J, the gap between germline ends came to 10 bases. CDR3 protein: CASSYDSSSYNEQFF. In DNA, the CDR3 is TGTGCCAGCAGCTATGACTCGAGCTCCTACAATGAGCAGTTCTTC.

This sequence joins TRBV7-9 and TRBJ2-2; 9 positions match TRBD2. V shed 1 base, J shed 2 bases, and the junction held 2 bases outside the gene matches. CDR3 length equals 16 residues. CDR1 is SEHNR and CDR2 is FQNEAQ in the germline V gene (reference sequence). The CDR3 sequence is CASSLGTSVNTGELFF. In DNA form, the CDR3 reads TGTGCCAGCAGCTTAGGGACTAGCGTAAACACCGGGGAGCTGTTTTTT.

The chain recombines TRBV5-4 with TRBJ1-1; the D is unclear. Germline V gene data show CDR1 as SGHNT and CDR2 as YYREEE (reference sequence). This CDR3 contains 13 residues. The V end lost 4 bases, the J end lost 1 base, and 8 bases lay between the germline ends. CDR3 DNA: TGTGCCAGCAGCGTAACGGGGAACACTGAAGCTTTCTTT. Translating gives CASSVTGNTEAFF. Variable domain in full (rest from reference TRBV5-4 and TRBJ1-1): ETGVTQSPTHLIKTRGQQVTLRCSSQSGHNTVSWYQQALGQGPQFIFQYYREEENGRGNFPPRFSGLQFPNYSSELNVNALELDDSALYLCASSVTGNTEAFFGQGTRLTVV.

The rearrangement joins TRBV13 to TRBJ2-5, with D possibly being TRBD1 (5 bases). Germline loops: CDR1 PRHDT, CDR2 FYEKMQ (reference sequence). This CDR3 is 14 amino acids long. V was pared by 5 bases and J by 4 bases, with 14 bases between. The CDR3 DNA follows: TGTGCCAGCAGCCCCTCTGGGGCCCGAGAGACCCAGTACTTC. It translates to CASSPSGARETQYF.

The CDR3 coding sequence is TGCAGCGTTTCCGGACAGGGTAACTATGGCTACACCTTC. Protein product: CSVSGQGNYGYTF. The genes are TRBV29-1 and TRBJ1-2; 8 bases are shared with TRBD1. Per the germline V gene, CDR1 is SQVTM and CDR2 is ANQGSEA. This CDR3 has 13 amino acids. With V trimmed by 5 bases and J by 1 base, 3 bases remained unmatched.

The CDR3 sequence: CASSPKSGVAGAPLDTQYF. CDR3 sequence (DNA): TGTGCCAGCAGCCCGAAAAGTGGAGTAGCGGGGGCCCCTTTAGATACGCAGTATTTT. The chain joins TRBV11-2 to TRBJ2-3, with 9 bases lining up with TRBD2. The CDR3 has 19 amino acids. Germline CDR1 is SGHAT and CDR2 is FQNNGV. With V trimmed by 5 bases and J by 5 bases, 20 bases remained unmatched.

This chain links TRBV10-3 with TRBJ1-6; tentative D call: TRBD1 (5 bases). V lost 2 bases, J lost 10 bases, and 15 bases lay in between. The CDR3 is 15 residues long. The V gene's germline CDR1 is ENHRY and CDR2 SYGVKD. The CDR3 DNA is TGTGCCATCAGTGAGCGGGGAGGGGTCGGGTCACCCCTCCACTTT. It translates to CAISERGGVGSPLHF.

The chain carries TRBV27 and TRBJ1-1; 10 bases line up with TRBD1. The J segment lost 11 bases and the V segment lost 5 bases, leaving 5 bases of the junction unmatched. The CDR3 is made up of 12 amino acids. Germline CDR1 MNHEY, CDR2 SMNVEV (reference sequence). This CDR3 reads CASSPDRGPAFF. CDR3 nucleotides: TGTGCCAGCAGTCCCGACAGGGGGCCTGCTTTCTTT.

The chain links TRBV28 to TRBJ2-7; TRBD2 matches at 9 bases. This CDR3 spans 14 amino acids. Germline V gene lookup returns CDR1 MDHEN and CDR2 SYDVKM. The V segment lost 1 base and the J segment 5 bases; nucleotides outside the gene matches: 3. The CDR3 DNA reads TGTGCCAGCAGTTTATCAGCGGGGGGTAACGAGCAGTACTTC. Its translation is CASSLSAGGNEQYF.

V is TRBV4-3 and J is TRBJ1-5; 8 nucleotides align to TRBD1. J gave up 3 bases and V 0 bases, and 10 bases lay outside the gene matches. From germline, CDR1 is LGHNA and CDR2 YSLEER. The CDR3 is made up of 18 amino acids. CDR3 nucleotide sequence: TGCGCCAGCAGCCAAGAATATGGGACAGGATACCCCAATCAGCCCCAGCATTTT. It codes for CASSQEYGTGYPNQPQHF.

V gene TRBV28 combines with J gene TRBJ2-7; 9 nucleotides line up with TRBD1. The CDR3 covers 15 residues. Germline CDR1 reads MDHEN; CDR2 reads SYDVKM. With 6 bases clipped from V and 7 bases from J, the junction kept 13 bases outside the gene matches. The CDR3 nucleotides read TGTGCCAGCAGCCCATCCGGGACAGGGAATTGGGAGCAGTACTTC. Translated, it gives CASSPSGTGNWEQYF.

V and J are TRBV12-3 or TRBV12-4 and TRBJ2-7; tentatively, D is TRBD1 (5 bases). V was cut by 6 bases and J by 6 bases, with 12 bases left in between. The CDR3 runs 12 residues. The CDR3 region has the DNA TGTGCCAGCAGCGGACATCGGGCCGAGCAGTACGTC. Translating it yields CASSGHRAEQYV.